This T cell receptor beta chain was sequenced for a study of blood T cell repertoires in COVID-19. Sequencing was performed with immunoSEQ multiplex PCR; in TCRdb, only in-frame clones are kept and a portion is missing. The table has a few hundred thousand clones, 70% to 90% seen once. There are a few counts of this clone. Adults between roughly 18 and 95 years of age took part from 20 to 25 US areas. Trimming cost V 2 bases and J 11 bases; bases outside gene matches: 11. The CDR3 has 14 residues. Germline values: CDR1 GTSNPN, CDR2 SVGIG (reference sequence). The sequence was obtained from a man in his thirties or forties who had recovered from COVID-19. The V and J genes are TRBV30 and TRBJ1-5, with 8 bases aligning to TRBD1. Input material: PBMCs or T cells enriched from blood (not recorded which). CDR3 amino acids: CAWSRGQDPETQHF. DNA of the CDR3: TGTGCCTGGAGTCGGGGACAGGACCCCGAGACCCAGCATTTT.